The 8 T cell receptor beta chains in this list originate from one sample, sequenced in a study of cytomegalovirus exposure and HLA in healthy donors. The PCR employed 60 Vbeta primers together with 13 Jbeta primers. Sequenced by immunoSEQ multiplex PCR; TCRdb stores in-frame clones only, minus some. Among 95,000 to 150,000 clones listed, 74% were seen once. The sequenced sample was PBMCs. The origin of the receptors is a woman aged 50 to 65 in good health and CMV-seropositive.

CDR3 sequence (DNA): TGTGCCAGCAGCTTAGGCGACATTACTCTCTACGAGCAGTACTTC. Translation gives CASSLGDITLYEQYF. This chain uses TRBV7-2 with TRBJ2-7; D gene uncertain. Trimming removed 1 base at V and 3 bases at J, with 13 bases between. The germline CDR1 and CDR2 sequences are SGHTA and FQGNSA. The CDR3 totals 15 residues.

Only a few counts were recorded for this clone. The chain carries TRBV10-2 and TRBJ1-6, with D possibly matching TRBD1 (5 bases). This CDR3 is 16 amino acids long. The germline CDR1 and CDR2 sequences are WSHSY and SAAADI. V was shortened by 5 bases and J by 7 bases, with 18 bases between the two germline ends. The CDR3, as DNA: TGCGCCAGCAGTCAAGGTAGGGGTGCTCAAAATTCACCCCTCCACTTT. Amino acid sequence: CASSQGRGAQNSPLHF.

The V and J genes are TRBV2 and TRBJ2-3; 10 bases are shared with TRBD1. CDR3 length equals 15 residues. The V gene's germline CDR1 is SNHLY and CDR2 FYNNEI. Trimming removed 6 bases from V and 2 bases from J; junction bases left unmatched: 5. In DNA, the CDR3 is TGTGCCAGCAGCGGACAGGGGGTCTTCACAGATACGCAGTATTTT. It translates to CASSGQGVFTDTQYF.

This clone has just one count. The V gene is TRBV2, the J gene TRBJ1-2, with D tentatively TRBD1 (5 bases). Germline V gene data show CDR1 as SNHLY and CDR2 as FYNNEI. The germline V and J ends were trimmed by 6 bases and 6 bases, with 14 bases remaining between them. The CDR3 sequence is 13 residues long. CDR3 amino acids: CASSVGRGHGYTF. The CDR3 nucleotides are TGTGCCAGCAGCGTCGGGAGGGGCCATGGCTACACCTTC.

As to this clone: Here the CDR3 omits its conserved ending phenylalanine or tryptophan, so a read error is the likely source. The chain is built from TRBV27 and TRBJ2-7, with 9 nucleotides matching TRBD1. V gave up 2 bases and J gave up 3 bases; unmatched junction bases: 8. CDR1 is MNHEY and CDR2 is SMNVEV in the germline V gene (reference sequence). CDR3 length equals 16 residues. The CDR3 coding sequence is TGTGCCAGCAGTTTAGCTCCCGGGACAGGGCTCTACGAGCAGTACTCC. It yields the protein CASSLAPGTGLYEQYS.

This clone was seen only a few times. V gene TRBV2 combines with J gene TRBJ2-3, with 7 bases aligning to TRBD2. The CDR3 runs 14 residues. The ends lost 4 bases at V and 7 bases at J; junction bases unmatched: 8. CDR1 and CDR2 from the germline V gene are SNHLY and FYNNEI. CDR3 nucleotide sequence: TGTGCCAGCAGTGGGATTGGGGGGGGGAATACGCAGTATTTT. As protein: CASSGIGGGNTQYF.

The V call is TRBV29-1, the J call TRBJ1-2; 8 bases line up with TRBD1. The germline gives CDR1 SQVTM, CDR2 ANQGSEA. The CDR3 has 13 residues. The V segment lost 4 bases and the J segment 4 bases; nucleotides outside the gene matches: 5. The CDR3 nucleotides are TGCAGCGTTGGGACAGGGTTCAGCTATGGCTACACCTTC. Translating gives CSVGTGFSYGYTF.

The chain combines TRBV27 with TRBJ2-3; 11 nucleotides match TRBD1. The CDR3 totals 15 residues. V was clipped by 6 bases and J by 3 bases; unmatched bases: 5. Germline-derived CDR1 and CDR2 are MNHEY and SMNVEV (reference sequence). DNA of the CDR3: TGTGCCAGCAGCCCCCGGGACAGGGGGACAGATACGCAGTATTTT. This codes for CASSPRDRGTDTQYF.